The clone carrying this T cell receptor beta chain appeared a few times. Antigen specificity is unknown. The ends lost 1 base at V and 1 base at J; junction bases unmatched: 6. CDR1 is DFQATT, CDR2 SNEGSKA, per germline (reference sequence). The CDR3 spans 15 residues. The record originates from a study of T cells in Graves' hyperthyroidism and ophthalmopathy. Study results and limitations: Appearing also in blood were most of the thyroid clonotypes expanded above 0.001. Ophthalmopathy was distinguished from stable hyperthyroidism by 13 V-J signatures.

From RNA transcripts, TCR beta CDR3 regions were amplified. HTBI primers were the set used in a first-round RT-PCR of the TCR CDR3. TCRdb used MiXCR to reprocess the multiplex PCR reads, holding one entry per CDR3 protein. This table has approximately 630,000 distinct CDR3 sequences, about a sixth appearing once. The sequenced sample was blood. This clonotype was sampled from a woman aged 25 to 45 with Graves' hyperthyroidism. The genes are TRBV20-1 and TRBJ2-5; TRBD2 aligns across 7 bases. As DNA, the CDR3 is TGCAGTGCTAGAGCTAGCGGAACCCTCCAAGAGACCCAGTACTTC. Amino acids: CSARASGTLQETQYF.